This T cell receptor beta chain was observed in a study of graft-versus-host responses after intestinal transplantation. Turning to the study itself: Recipients were given multivisceral, liver-intestinal, or isolated intestinal transplants. The study gave all recipients anti-thymocyte globulin induction, then tacrolimus and steroids for approximately three years. Study outcomes and limitations: Early after transplant, HvG clones declined as circulating GvH clones peaked. Analysis identified GvH clones in recipient marrow, with some appearing first in ileum or blood.

The CDR3 runs to 14 residues. The germline gives CDR1 SGHAT, CDR2 FQDESV (reference sequence). V dropped 3 bases and J dropped 0 bases, with 9 bases sitting between them. The protocol was immunoSEQ multiplex PCR, while the TCRdb copy is restricted to in-frame clones and leaves out a portion. The sample has some 130,000 clones; about 93% are singletons. With respect to this clone: Its antigen is not known.

The sample consisted of unstimulated CD4+ T cells sorted from spleen or lymph node cells, taken before intestinal transplant. The sequence came from a human donor who received an intestinal transplant. The rearrangement links TRBV11-1 to TRBJ2-7; the D gene is possibly TRBD1 (6 bases). The CDR3 DNA reads TGTGCCAGCAGCTTGGAGGACAGCTCCTACGAGCAGTACTTC. This gives the protein CASSLEDSSYEQYF.